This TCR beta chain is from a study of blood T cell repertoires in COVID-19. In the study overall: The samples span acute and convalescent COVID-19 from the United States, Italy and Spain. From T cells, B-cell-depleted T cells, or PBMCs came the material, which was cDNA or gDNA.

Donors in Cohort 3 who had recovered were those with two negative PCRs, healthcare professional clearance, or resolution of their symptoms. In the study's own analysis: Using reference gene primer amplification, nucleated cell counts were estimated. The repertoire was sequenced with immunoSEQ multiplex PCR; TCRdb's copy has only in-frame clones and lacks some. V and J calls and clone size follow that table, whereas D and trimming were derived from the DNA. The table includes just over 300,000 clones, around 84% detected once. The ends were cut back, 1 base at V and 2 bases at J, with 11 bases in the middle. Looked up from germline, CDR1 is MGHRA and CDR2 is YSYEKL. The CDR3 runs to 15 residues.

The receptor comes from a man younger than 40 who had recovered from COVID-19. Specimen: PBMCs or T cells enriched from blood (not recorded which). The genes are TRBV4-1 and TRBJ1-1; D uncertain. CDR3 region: CASSQGQQLNTEAFF. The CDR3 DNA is TGCGCCAGCAGCCAAGGTCAACAGCTAAACACTGAAGCTTTCTTT.